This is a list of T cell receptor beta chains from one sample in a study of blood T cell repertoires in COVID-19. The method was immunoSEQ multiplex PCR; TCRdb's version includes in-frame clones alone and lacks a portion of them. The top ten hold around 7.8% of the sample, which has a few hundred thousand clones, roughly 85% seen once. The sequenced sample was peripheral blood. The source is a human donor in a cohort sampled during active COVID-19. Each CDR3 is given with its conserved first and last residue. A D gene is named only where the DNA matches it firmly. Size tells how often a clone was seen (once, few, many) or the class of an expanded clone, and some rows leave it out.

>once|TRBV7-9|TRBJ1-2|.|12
CASSWTDYGYTF
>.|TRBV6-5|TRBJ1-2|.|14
CASSHPGGSYGYTF
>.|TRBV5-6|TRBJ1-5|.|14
CASSLSYSNQPQHF
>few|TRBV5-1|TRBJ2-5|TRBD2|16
CASSLGLAGVGETQYF
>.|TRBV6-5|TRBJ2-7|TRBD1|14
CASSLGTGYNEQYF
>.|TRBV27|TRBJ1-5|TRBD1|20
CASSLNLGTVGSHSNQPQHF
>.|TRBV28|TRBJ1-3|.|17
CASSLAPAREHGNTIYF
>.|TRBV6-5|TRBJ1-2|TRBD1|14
CASRQTGVTYGYTF
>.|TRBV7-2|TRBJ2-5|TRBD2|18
CASSLTWATSGVQETQYF
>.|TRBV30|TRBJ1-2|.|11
CAWSVFGGYTF
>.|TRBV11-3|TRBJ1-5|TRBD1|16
CASSAEGQGFYQPQHF
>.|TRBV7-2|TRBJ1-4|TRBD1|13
CASSSGTGEKLFF
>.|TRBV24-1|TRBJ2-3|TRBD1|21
CATSDCGTGGEKFLLTDTQYF
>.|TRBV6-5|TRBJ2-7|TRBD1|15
CASSLRRQGGYEQYF
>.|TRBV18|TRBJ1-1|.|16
CASSPLGGGMNTEAFF
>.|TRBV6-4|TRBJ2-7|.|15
CASSDRGWGPYEQYF
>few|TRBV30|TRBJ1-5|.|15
CAWSRPGWSNQPQHF
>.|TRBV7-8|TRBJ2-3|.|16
CASSPRVSIRTDTQYF
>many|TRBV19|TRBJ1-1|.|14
CASRRAGVNTEAFF
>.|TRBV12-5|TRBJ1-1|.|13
CASALDISTEAFF
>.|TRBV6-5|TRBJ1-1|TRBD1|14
CASSYGTANTEAFF
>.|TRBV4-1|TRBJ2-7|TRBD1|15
CASSQDWAGGYEQYF
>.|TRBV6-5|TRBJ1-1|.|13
CASIRGGNTEAFF
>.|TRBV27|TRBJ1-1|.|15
CASSSPGLSNTEAFF
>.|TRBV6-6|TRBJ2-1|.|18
CASSPPVGRANQYNEQFF
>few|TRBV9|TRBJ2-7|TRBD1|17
CASSGPAGTGEAYEQYF
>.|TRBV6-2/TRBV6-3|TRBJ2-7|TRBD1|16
CASSYSPTGKAYEQYF
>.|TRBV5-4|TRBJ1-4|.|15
CASSKNPDINEKLFF
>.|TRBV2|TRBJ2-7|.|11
CASWGEYEQYF
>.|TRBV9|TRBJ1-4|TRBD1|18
CASSPEGKGQTTNEKLFF
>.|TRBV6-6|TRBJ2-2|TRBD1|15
CASSYRGQGTGELFF
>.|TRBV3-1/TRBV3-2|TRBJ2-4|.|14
CASSQIGTKNIQYF
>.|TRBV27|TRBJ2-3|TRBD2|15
CASNPLAGGTDTQYF
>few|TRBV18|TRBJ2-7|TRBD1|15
CASSPPLTGGYEQYF
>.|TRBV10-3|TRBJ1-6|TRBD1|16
CAISEFGGQSDSPLHF
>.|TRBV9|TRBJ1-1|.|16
CASSVALGTMNTEAFF
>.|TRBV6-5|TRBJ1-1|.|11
CASSRRQEAFF
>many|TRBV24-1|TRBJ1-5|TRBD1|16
CATSDPGQGPNQPQHF
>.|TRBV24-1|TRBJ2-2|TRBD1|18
CATSDPRDRGRTSGELFF
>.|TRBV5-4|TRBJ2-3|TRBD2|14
CASSTSGGADTQYF
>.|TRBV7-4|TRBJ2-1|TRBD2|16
CASSTAGTSGAEEQFF
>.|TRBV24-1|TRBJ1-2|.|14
CATHPGTRTFGYTF
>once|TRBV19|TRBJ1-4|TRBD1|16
CASRDRGGTTNEKLFF
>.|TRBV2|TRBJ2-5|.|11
CAMGTRETQYF
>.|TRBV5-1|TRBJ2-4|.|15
CASSLQQGTKNIQYF
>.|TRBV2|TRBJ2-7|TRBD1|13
CASRGQGGYEQYF
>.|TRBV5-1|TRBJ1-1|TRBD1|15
CASRFPDRENTEAFF
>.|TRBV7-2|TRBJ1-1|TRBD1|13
CASLQGISTEAFF
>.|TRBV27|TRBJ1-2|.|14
CASSLDARNYGYTF
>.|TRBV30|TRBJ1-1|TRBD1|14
CAWSVGSGGTEAFF
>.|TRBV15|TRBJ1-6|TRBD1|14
CATSRAGGPSPLHF
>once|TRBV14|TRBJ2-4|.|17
CASSQDNSKGAKNIQYF
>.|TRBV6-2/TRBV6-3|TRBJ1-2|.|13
CASSLGGADGYTF